This note documents a single T cell receptor (beta chain) sequence. The data are from a study of cytomegalovirus exposure and HLA in healthy donors. The CDR3 is made up of 14 amino acids. The germline CDR1 and CDR2 sequences are SGHVS and FQNEAQ. V dropped 8 bases and J dropped 5 bases, with 18 bases sitting between them. In the PCR, 60 Vbeta and 13 Jbeta primers were used. Data came from immunoSEQ multiplex PCR; TCRdb stores just in-frame clones and leaves some out. In the table there are over 85,000 clones, around 77% of which are singletons. The TCR was taken from a male donor in good health and CMV-seropositive. The chain has TRBV7-8 and TRBJ1-1; D is possibly TRBD1 (6 bases). Sequencing used PBMCs. Written as DNA, the CDR3 is TGTGCCAGCGCCTCCGCGGGGGGCCTAACTGAAGCTTTCTTT. Residues: CASASAGGLTEAFF.